This record concerns one T cell receptor (beta chain) sequence. As yet, its antigen is unknown. The data are from a study of response to subunit inactivated influenza vaccine. Findings and limits, study-wide: Each seasonal influenza vaccination recruits few new T cells, the authors suggested.

TCRdb itself ran the RT-PCR reads through MiXCR, one entry per CDR3 protein. The table lists hundreds of thousands of distinct CDR3 sequences, about 15% of them singletons. The CDR3 is made up of 15 amino acids. The germline V gene has CDR1 LGHDT and CDR2 YNNKEL (reference sequence). Germline trimming cut 4 bases from V and 9 bases from J; bases unmatched to any gene: 15. Sequencing used PBMCs from blood, obtained less than 15 days before vaccination. The sequence came from a man between 45 and 60 years old who received an inactivated influenza vaccine. The chain couples TRBV3-1 to TRBJ2-7, with 7 bases lining up with TRBD1. CDR3 DNA: TGTGCCAGCAGCCCTCCAACCCGGACAGGCCGAGGGCAGTACTTC. Translating gives CASSPPTRTGRGQYF.